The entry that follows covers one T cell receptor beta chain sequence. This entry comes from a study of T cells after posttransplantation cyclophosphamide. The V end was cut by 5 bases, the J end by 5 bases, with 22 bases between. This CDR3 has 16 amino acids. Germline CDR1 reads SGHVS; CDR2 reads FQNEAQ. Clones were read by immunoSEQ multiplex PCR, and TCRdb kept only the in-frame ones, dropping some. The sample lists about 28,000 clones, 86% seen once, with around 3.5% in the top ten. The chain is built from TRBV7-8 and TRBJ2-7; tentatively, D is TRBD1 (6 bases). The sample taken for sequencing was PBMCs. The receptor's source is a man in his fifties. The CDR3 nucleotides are TGTGCCAGCAGCCCCAGGACAGAAAGAGTTGGTAACGAGCAGTACTTC. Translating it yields CASSPRTERVGNEQYF.